This T cell receptor beta chain is drawn from a study of blood T cells in healthy people across ages. In the study overall: The template switching approach captured approximately one barcoded beta molecule for every two T cells.

Turning to this clonotype: The junction departs from germline at one end; a sequencing error may be responsible.

Together with a sample-barcoded 5' primer, a J-beta primer mix was included in a second PCR lasting about 6 to 12 cycles. CDR3-containing paired-end reads numbered at least 2.5 million in each sample. TCRdb fed the 5' RACE reads into MiXCR, producing one record per CDR3 protein. This sample carries approximately 1,700,000 distinct CDR3 sequences, about 39% of them seen once, and the ten largest clones take under 25%. Sequenced: blood. The receptor was derived from a human donor in good health.

The CDR3 loop reads CASSLVGTLYNEQFF. The CDR3 DNA follows: TGCGCCAGCAGCTTGGTTGGGACGTTATACAACGAGCAGTTCTTC. The rearrangement uses TRBV5-1 and TRBJ2-1; perhaps D is TRBD1 or TRBD2 (5 bases each). Germline-derived CDR1 and CDR2 are SGHRS and YFSETQ. The length of the CDR3 is 15 residues.